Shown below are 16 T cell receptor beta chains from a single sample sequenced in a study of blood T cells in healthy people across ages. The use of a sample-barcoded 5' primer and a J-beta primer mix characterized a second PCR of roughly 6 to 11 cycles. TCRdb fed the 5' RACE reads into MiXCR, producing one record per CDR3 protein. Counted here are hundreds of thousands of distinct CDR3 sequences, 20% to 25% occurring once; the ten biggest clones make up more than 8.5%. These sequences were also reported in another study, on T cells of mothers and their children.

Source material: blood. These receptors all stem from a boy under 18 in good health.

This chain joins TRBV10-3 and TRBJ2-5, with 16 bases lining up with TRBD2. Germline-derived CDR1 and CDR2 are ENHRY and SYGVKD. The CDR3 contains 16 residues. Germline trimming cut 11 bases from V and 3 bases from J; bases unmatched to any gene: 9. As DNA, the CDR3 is TGTGCCGCTGCCGGGACTAGCGGGAGGGCCGAAGAGACCCAGTACTTC. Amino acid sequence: CAAAGTSGRAEETQYF.

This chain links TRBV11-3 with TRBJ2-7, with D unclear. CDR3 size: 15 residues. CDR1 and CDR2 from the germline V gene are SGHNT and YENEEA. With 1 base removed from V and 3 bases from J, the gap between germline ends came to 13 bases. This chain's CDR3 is CASSLVSGPNYEQYF. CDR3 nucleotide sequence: TGTGCCAGCAGCTTAGTGTCTGGCCCTAACTACGAGCAGTACTTC. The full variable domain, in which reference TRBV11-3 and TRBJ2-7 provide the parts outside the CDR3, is EAGVVQSPRYKIIEKKQPVAFWCNPISGHNTLYWYLQNLGQGPELLIRYENEEAVDDSQLPKDRFSAERLKGVDSTLKIQPAELGDSAVYLCASSLVSGPNYEQYFGPGTRLTVT.

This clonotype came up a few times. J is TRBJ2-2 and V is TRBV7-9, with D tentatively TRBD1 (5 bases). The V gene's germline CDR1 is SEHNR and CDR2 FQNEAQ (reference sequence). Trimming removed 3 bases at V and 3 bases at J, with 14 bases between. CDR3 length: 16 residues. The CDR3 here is CASSFVRTPYTGELFF. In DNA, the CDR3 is TGTGCCAGCAGCTTCGTTAGGACACCATACACCGGGGAGCTGTTTTTT.

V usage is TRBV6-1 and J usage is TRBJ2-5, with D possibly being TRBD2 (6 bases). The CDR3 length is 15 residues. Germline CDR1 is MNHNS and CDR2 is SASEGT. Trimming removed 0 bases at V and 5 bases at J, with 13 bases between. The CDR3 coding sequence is TGTGCCAGCAGTGAAGCGCTGGGGGGTGCGGAGACCCAGTACTTC. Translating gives CASSEALGGAETQYF.

The CDR3 nucleotides are TGCAGTGCTAGAGGTGGGGTTTTCGAGCAGTTCTTC. Residues: CSARGGVFEQFF. The chain joins TRBV20-1 to TRBJ2-1, with no clear D. Per the germline V gene, CDR1 is DFQATT and CDR2 is SNEGSKA (reference sequence). The CDR3 contains 12 residues. Between the trimmed V and J ends, which lost 1 base and 10 bases, there was a span of 11 bases.

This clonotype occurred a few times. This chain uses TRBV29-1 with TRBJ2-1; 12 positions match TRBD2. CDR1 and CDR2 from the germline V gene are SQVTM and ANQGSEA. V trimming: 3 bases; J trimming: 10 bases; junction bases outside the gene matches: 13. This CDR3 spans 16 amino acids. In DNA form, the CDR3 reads TGCAGCGTTGAGGGGGCTAGCGGGAGGGCCATCATCGAGCAGTTCTTC. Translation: CSVEGASGRAIIEQFF.

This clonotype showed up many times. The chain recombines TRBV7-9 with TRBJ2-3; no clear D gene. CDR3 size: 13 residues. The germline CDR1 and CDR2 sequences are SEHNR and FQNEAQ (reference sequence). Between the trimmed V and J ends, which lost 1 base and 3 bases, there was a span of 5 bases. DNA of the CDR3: TGTGCCAGCAGCTTAGAATTAACAGATACGCAGTATTTT. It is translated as CASSLELTDTQYF.

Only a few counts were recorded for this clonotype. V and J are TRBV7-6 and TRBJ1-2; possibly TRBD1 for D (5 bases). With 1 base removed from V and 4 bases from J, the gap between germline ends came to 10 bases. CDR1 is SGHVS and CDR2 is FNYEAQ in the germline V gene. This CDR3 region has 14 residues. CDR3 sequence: CASSLGDSGYGYTF. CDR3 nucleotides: TGTGCCAGCAGCTTAGGCGACAGTGGCTATGGCTACACCTTC.

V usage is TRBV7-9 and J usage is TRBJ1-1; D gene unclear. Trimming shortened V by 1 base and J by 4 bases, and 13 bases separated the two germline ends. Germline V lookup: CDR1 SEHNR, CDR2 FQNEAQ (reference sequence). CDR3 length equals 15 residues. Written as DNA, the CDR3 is TGTGCCAGCAGCTTAGTGGGCCAGGATAGCACTGAAGCTTTCTTT. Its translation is CASSLVGQDSTEAFF.

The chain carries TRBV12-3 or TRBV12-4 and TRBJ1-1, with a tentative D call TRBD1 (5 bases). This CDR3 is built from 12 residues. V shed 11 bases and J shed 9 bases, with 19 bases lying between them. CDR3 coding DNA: TGTGCCTCTTCCGGGCAGTGGACACAAGCTTTCTTT. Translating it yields CASSGQWTQAFF.

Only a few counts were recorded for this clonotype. The CDR3 sequence: CASSEQGAYNEQFF. The CDR3 coding sequence is TGCGCCAGCAGCGAACAGGGGGCATACAATGAGCAGTTCTTC. The chain joins TRBV5-1 to TRBJ2-5, with 9 bases identical to TRBD1. The J call may be in error: the DNA end matches TRBJ2-1 better. This CDR3 spans 14 amino acids. Germline CDR1 is SGHRS and CDR2 is YFSETQ.

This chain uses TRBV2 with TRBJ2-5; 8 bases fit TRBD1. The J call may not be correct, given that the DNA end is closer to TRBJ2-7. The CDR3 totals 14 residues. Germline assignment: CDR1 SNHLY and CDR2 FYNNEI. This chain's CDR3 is CASRDLDRVYEQYF. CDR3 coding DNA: TGTGCCAGCAGAGACCTGGACAGGGTCTACGAGCAGTACTTC.

DNA of the CDR3: TGCGCCAGCAGCTTAACTCCGGGACAGGGGACATCTGGCTACACCTTC. Translation: CASSLTPGQGTSGYTF. The rearrangement links TRBV5-1 to TRBJ1-2; 10 bases agree with TRBD1. V was pared by 2 bases and J by 7 bases, with 11 bases of the junction left unmatched. Germline V lookup: CDR1 SGHRS, CDR2 YFSETQ. This CDR3 is built from 16 residues.

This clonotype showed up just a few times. As DNA, the CDR3 is TGCGCCAGCAGCTTGAGTATGGCTAGCGGGGAGGAGACCCAGTACTTC. Its translation: CASSLSMASGEETQYF. This chain links TRBV5-1 with TRBJ2-5; 9 bases line up with TRBD2. CDR1 and CDR2 from the germline V gene are SGHRS and YFSETQ. Trimming cost V 1 base and J 5 bases; bases outside gene matches: 9. The CDR3 runs to 16 residues.

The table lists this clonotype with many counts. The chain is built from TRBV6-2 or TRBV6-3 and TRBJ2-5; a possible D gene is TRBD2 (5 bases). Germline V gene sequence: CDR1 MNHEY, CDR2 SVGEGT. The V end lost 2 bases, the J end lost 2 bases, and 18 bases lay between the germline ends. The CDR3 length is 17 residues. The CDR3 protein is CASSYPSGPAGQETQYF. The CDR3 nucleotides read TGTGCCAGCAGTTACCCTTCCGGACCGGCGGGTCAAGAGACCCAGTACTTC.

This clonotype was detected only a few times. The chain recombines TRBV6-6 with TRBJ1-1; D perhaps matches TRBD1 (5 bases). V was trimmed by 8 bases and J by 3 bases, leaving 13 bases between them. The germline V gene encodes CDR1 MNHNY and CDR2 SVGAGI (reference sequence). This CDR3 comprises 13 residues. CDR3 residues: CASRGREDTEAFF. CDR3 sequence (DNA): TGTGCCAGCCGGGGACGTGAGGACACTGAAGCTTTCTTT.